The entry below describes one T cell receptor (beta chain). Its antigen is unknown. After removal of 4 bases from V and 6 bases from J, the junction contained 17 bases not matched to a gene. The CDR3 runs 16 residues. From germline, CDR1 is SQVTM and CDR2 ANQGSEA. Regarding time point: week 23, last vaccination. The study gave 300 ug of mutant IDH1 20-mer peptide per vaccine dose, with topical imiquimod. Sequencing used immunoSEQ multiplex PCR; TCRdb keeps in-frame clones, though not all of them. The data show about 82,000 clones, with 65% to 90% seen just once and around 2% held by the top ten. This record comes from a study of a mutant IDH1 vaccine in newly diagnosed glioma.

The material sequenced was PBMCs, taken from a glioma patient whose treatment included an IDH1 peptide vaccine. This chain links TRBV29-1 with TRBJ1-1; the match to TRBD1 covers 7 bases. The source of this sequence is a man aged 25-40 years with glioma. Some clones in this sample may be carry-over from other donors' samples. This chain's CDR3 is CSVARDSGPVGSEAFF. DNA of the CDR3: TGCAGCGTTGCCCGGGACAGTGGCCCGGTGGGATCTGAAGCTTTCTTT.